This T cell receptor (beta chain) was recovered during a study of patients and donors after allogeneic stem cell transplantation. In its sample, this clonotype was seen a few times. The CDR3 consists of 16 residues. The germline V gene encodes CDR1 LGHNA and CDR2 YSLEER. The V and J ends lost 0 bases and 10 bases, in that order; junction bases with no gene match: 7. TCRdb recomputed calls from the RT-PCR reads with MiXCR, one row per CDR3 protein. This table holds approximately 170,000 distinct CDR3 sequences, 30% found once. Source material: blood, either unsorted or a sorted T cell fraction (not recorded which). The origin of this receptor is a human donor who was either an allogeneic HSCT recipient or a stem cell or donor lymphocyte infusion donor (not recorded which). It is not recorded whose cells these are; they may come from a transplant donor. The rearrangement links TRBV4-3 to TRBJ1-6; 9 positions match TRBD1. CDR3 bases: TGCGCCAGCAGCCAAGACCCTGGACAGGGGAAATCACCCCTCCACTTT. It is translated as CASSQDPGQGKSPLHF.